The 23 T cell receptor beta chains presented below share a single source sample, sequenced in a study of coeliac disease. Sequenced by immunoSEQ multiplex PCR; TCRdb stores in-frame clones only, minus some. The sample lists approximately 5,700 clones; about 67% were seen once. Specimen: lymphocytes from the gut lamina propria. The source is a man between 65 and 79 years old with active celiac disease.

The rearrangement uses TRBV5-1 and TRBJ2-7; TRBD2 is a possible D gene (5 bases). V lost 3 bases and J 2 bases, leaving 12 bases between the germline ends. The germline CDR1 and CDR2 sequences are SGHRS and YFSETQ. CDR3 length equals 14 residues. The CDR3 here is CASSSGIPTYEQYF. CDR3 nucleotides: TGCGCCAGCAGCTCCGGGATCCCGACCTACGAGCAGTACTTC.

J is TRBJ2-7 and V is TRBV4-2, with D unresolved. CDR1 and CDR2 from the germline V gene are LGHNA and YNFKEQ. The CDR3 has 14 amino acids. V was shortened by 8 bases and J by 3 bases, with 17 bases between the two germline ends. For the CDR3, the DNA is TGTGCCAGCTCAACCTTGGGCAGGAACTACGAGCAGTACTTC. It specifies CASSTLGRNYEQYF.

The rearrangement uses TRBV6-1 and TRBJ1-6; weak D call: TRBD1 (6 bases). This CDR3 has 14 amino acids. Germline CDR1 reads MNHNS; CDR2 reads SASEGT. Trimming took 7 bases from V and 9 from J, leaving 16 bases between them. CDR3 DNA: TGTGCCAGCACGGAAGGACAGTCGGGTTCACCCCTCCACTTT. Translated, it gives CASTEGQSGSPLHF.

V usage is TRBV4-1 and J usage is TRBJ1-2; 7 bases align to TRBD1. In germline, CDR1 is MGHRA, CDR2 YSYEKL. The CDR3 has 15 residues. V lost 4 bases and J lost 7; bases outside the gene matches: 12. The CDR3: CASSLPEGGASGYTF. CDR3 sequence (DNA): TGCGCCAGCAGCCTCCCCGAAGGGGGCGCATCTGGCTACACCTTC.

This clone was counted a few times. V is TRBV5-1 and J is TRBJ2-7, with D possibly being TRBD1 (8 bases). This CDR3 region has 16 residues. V was trimmed by 0 bases and J by 3 bases, leaving 16 bases between them. CDR1 SGHRS and CDR2 YFSETQ come from the germline V gene. CDR3: CASSLASGTGRYEQYF. CDR3 sequence (DNA): TGCGCCAGCAGCTTGGCCAGCGGGACAGGACGCTACGAGCAGTACTTC.

The V and J genes are TRBV15 and TRBJ2-1; 7 nucleotides match TRBD2. Germline V CDR1 and CDR2: LNHNV, YYDKDF (reference sequence). The length of the CDR3 is 14 residues. Germline trimming cut 1 base from V and 7 bases from J; bases unmatched to any gene: 4. The CDR3 loop reads CATSRAGGGNEQFF. The CDR3 nucleotides read TGTGCCACCAGCAGAGCGGGGGGTGGTAATGAGCAGTTCTTC.

The gene calls are TRBV30 and TRBJ1-5; D may be TRBD1 (6 bases). CDR3 size: 13 residues. V lost 3 bases, J lost 13 bases, and 19 bases lay in between. CDR1 and CDR2 from the germline V gene are GTSNPN and SVGIG (reference sequence). The CDR3 loop reads CAWREPPGQQQHF. CDR3 in DNA: TGTGCCTGGAGAGAGCCTCCGGGACAACAACAGCATTTT. The whole variable domain, filled in from reference TRBV30 and TRBJ1-5, reads SQTIHQWPATLVQPVGSPLSLECTVEGTSNPNLYWYRQAAGRGLQLLFYSVGIGQISSEVPQNLSASRPQDRQFILSSKKLLLSDSGFYLCAWREPPGQQQHFGDGTRLSIL.

In the case of this clone: The same CDR3 is also encoded by other DNA sequences in this sample. This sequence joins TRBV5-5 and TRBJ2-7, with 11 bases aligning to TRBD1. The J segment lost 3 bases and the V segment lost 4 bases, leaving 9 bases of the junction unmatched. Germline lookup yields CDR1 SGHKS and CDR2 YYEKEE (reference sequence). This CDR3 has 16 amino acids. CDR3 sequence (DNA): TGTGCCAGCAGCACCAACTCCGGGACAGGGGGCTACGAGCAGTACTTC. Amino acid sequence: CASSTNSGTGGYEQYF.

This chain connects TRBV30 to TRBJ1-6; the match to TRBD1 covers 11 bases. Germline CDR1 is GTSNPN and CDR2 is SVGIG (reference sequence). The CDR3 is made up of 17 amino acids. V lost 3 bases and J lost 7; bases outside the gene matches: 11. The CDR3 DNA follows: TGTGCCTGGAGAGGTCCCGGGACAGGGGGACACAATTCACCCCTCCACTTT. Protein sequence: CAWRGPGTGGHNSPLHF.

The CDR3, as DNA: TGTGCCAGCAGCTTGGGCCAGAATGACTACGAGCAGTACTTC. It is translated as CASSLGQNDYEQYF. The rearrangement links TRBV11-2 to TRBJ2-7; no clear D gene. This CDR3 has 14 residues. Germline assignment: CDR1 SGHAT and CDR2 FQNNGV. V gave up 3 bases and J gave up 3 bases, with 12 bases separating them.

V is TRBV7-7 and J is TRBJ2-2, with 7 bases aligning to TRBD1. The V gene's germline CDR1 is SSHAT and CDR2 FNYEAQ (reference sequence). This CDR3 comprises 14 residues. Unmatched junction bases numbered 7, after V lost 5 bases and J lost 7 bases. The CDR3 DNA follows: TGTGCCAGCAGCCCAACAGGGGTGGACGGGGAGCTGTTTTTT. This gives the protein CASSPTGVDGELFF.

By frequency in the sample, this clone is large. Other DNA sequences of this sample code for an identical CDR3. The rearrangement uses TRBV6-1 and TRBJ1-6, with 10 nucleotides matching TRBD1. The length of the CDR3 is 15 residues. With 5 bases clipped from V and 7 bases from J, the junction kept 5 bases outside the gene matches. CDR1 MNHNS and CDR2 SASEGT come from the germline V gene. Written as DNA, the CDR3 is TGTGCCAGCAGTACACCGGGACAGGGGAATTCACCCCTCCACTTT. Amino acid sequence: CASSTPGQGNSPLHF.

This clone has more than one count but fewer than ten. The chain employs TRBV7-6 and TRBJ1-4; TRBD1 agrees at 7 bases. Unmatched junction bases numbered 9, after V lost 2 bases and J lost 3 bases. The CDR3 loop spans 17 amino acids. The germline V gene has CDR1 SGHVS and CDR2 FNYEAQ. The CDR3 region is CASSLRPGGSANEKLFF. The CDR3 bases are TGTGCCAGCAGCTTACGACCAGGGGGATCGGCTAATGAAAAACTGTTTTTT.

In its sample, this clone was seen once. The chain couples TRBV4-3 to TRBJ2-5; 7 nucleotides match TRBD2. This CDR3 spans 15 amino acids. Germline loops: CDR1 LGHNA, CDR2 YSLEER. The ends lost 0 bases at V and 3 bases at J; junction bases unmatched: 4. The DNA for the CDR3 is TGCGCCAGCAGCCAAGATCCGGGGGGAGAAGAGACCCAGTACTTC. Protein product: CASSQDPGGEETQYF.

The J gene is TRBJ1-5, the V gene TRBV15; D is perhaps TRBD1 (5 bases). Trimming left V 4 bases short and J 5 bases short, with 21 bases between. Germline V gives CDR1 LNHNV, CDR2 YYDKDF (reference sequence). The CDR3 extends over 17 amino acids. The CDR3 coding sequence is TGTGCCACCAGCACCGGACACGCCGGGCTCAACGATCAGCCCCAGCATTTT. Amino acid sequence: CATSTGHAGLNDQPQHF.

The chain combines TRBV29-1 with TRBJ1-2; possibly TRBD1 for D (6 bases). The CDR3 has 13 residues. Trimming removed 0 bases at V and 8 bases at J, with 13 bases between. Per germline, CDR1 SQVTM and CDR2 ANQGSEA. The CDR3 sequence: CSVEEGQIGGYTF. The DNA for the CDR3 is TGCAGCGTTGAAGAGGGACAAATTGGAGGCTACACCTTC.

In its sample, this clone was seen a few times. The junction departs from the called germline gene at one end, perhaps through a read error. The rearrangement joins TRBV18 to TRBJ1-3; D not certain. The CDR3 is 14 residues long. Germline CDR1 and CDR2: KGHSH and LQKENI. CDR3 amino acids: CASTPVGERNTIYF. CDR3 coding DNA: TGTGCCAGCACACCGGTCGGGGAACGAAACACCATATATTTT.

A word on this clone: In the same sample, other DNA sequences code for this CDR3. This chain connects TRBV5-4 to TRBJ2-5; 9 nucleotides line up with TRBD1. V gave up 3 bases and J gave up 2 bases; unmatched junction bases: 2. Germline CDR1 reads SGHNT; CDR2 reads YYREEE (reference sequence). The CDR3 runs to 14 residues. The CDR3 region has the DNA TGTGCCAGCAGCTCGGGACAGGGTCAAGAGACCCAGTACTTC. As protein: CASSSGQGQETQYF.

This clone is deemed large (0.1 to 1%). V and J are TRBV5-5 and TRBJ2-7; possible D gene TRBD1, 5 bases. Germline-derived CDR1 and CDR2 are SGHKS and YYEKEE (reference sequence). V was clipped by 2 bases and J by 4 bases, with 10 bases between them. The CDR3 is 13 residues long. The CDR3 spells CASSFAGRYEQYF. CDR3 in DNA: TGTGCCAGCAGCTTTGCAGGGCGGTACGAGCAGTACTTC.

The rearrangement uses TRBV5-1 and TRBJ2-1; D is unclear. V was shortened by 2 bases and J by 8 bases, with 11 bases between the two germline ends. The CDR3 is 13 residues long. From germline, CDR1 is SGHRS and CDR2 YFSETQ. The CDR3 nucleotides are TGCGCCAGCAGCTTCAGACTGTTCGATGAGCAGTTCTTC. Translating gives CASSFRLFDEQFF. The full variable domain, completed using reference TRBV5-1 and TRBJ2-1, is KAGVTQTPRYLIKTRGQQVTLSCSPISGHRSVSWYQQTPGQGLQFLFEYFSETQRNKGNFPGRFSGRQFSNSRSEMNVSTLELGDSALYLCASSFRLFDEQFFGPGTRLTVL.

This chain uses TRBV28 with TRBJ2-7; the D is unclear. Per germline, CDR1 MDHEN and CDR2 SYDVKM. The CDR3 sequence is 11 residues long. Deletions cut 6 bases from V and 7 bases from J, with 10 bases between. CDR3 sequence: CASRRNREQYF. The CDR3 DNA reads as TGTGCCAGCAGACGAAATAGAGAGCAGTACTTC.

The rearrangement joins TRBV25-1 to TRBJ1-1, with no clear D. CDR3 length: 13 amino acids. From germline, CDR1 is MGHDK and CDR2 SYGVNS. V lost 7 bases and J 4 bases, leaving 13 bases between the germline ends. The CDR3 region is CASNLGLGTEAFF. In nucleotides, the CDR3 is TGTGCCAGCAACCTGGGCCTTGGCACTGAAGCTTTCTTT.

J is TRBJ2-7 and V is TRBV4-1, with 7 positions matching TRBD1. J lost 5 bases, V lost 4 bases, and 5 bases had no gene match. Germline V gene lookup returns CDR1 MGHRA and CDR2 YSYEKL. The CDR3 sequence is 13 residues long. CDR3 protein: CASSLLTGDEQYF. The DNA for the CDR3 is TGCGCCAGCAGCCTGCTAACAGGGGACGAGCAGTACTTC.